These T cell receptor beta chains were read from a single sample in a study of blood T cell repertoires in COVID-19. Only in-frame clones appear in the TCRdb table, and some are missing; sequencing was by immunoSEQ multiplex PCR. The sample contains approximately 240,000 clones, 84% of which appear only once. The sequencing sample was made of peripheral blood. Receptor source: an older woman who had recovered from COVID-19. Both conserved end residues are part of each CDR3. A D gene is named only where the DNA matches it firmly. The size of a clone is reported for some rows only, either as once, few or many, or as a class for expanded clones.

J: TRBJ2-1
D: TRBD2
V: TRBV19
size: -
length: 16
CDR3: CATLPLAGGPYNEQFF
DNA: TGTGCCACCCTGCCCTTAGCGGGGGGACCTTACAATGAGCAGTTCTTC

J: TRBJ1-2
D: TRBD1
V: TRBV10-3
size: -
length: 13
CDR3: CATGQGGIGGYTF
DNA: TGTGCCACGGGACAGGGGGGAATCGGTGGCTACACCTTC

J: TRBJ2-7
D: TRBD1
V: TRBV20-1
size: -
length: 11
CDR3: CSGRRGYEQYF
DNA: TGCAGTGGGCGCAGGGGGTACGAGCAGTACTTC

J: TRBJ2-5
D: TRBD2
V: TRBV24-1
size: -
length: 12
CDR3: CATSGGGETQYF
DNA: TGTGCCACCAGTGGGGGGGGAGAGACCCAGTACTTC

J: TRBJ2-5
D: -
V: TRBV7-2
size: -
length: 14
CDR3: CASSLRLAKETQYF
DNA: TGTGCCAGCAGCTTAAGGCTAGCGAAAGAGACCCAGTACTTC

J: TRBJ2-3
D: TRBD2
V: TRBV4-3
size: -
length: 18
CDR3: CASSQESLLAGNTDTQYF
DNA: TGCGCCAGCAGCCAAGAGTCATTACTAGCGGGGAACACAGATACGCAGTATTTT

J: TRBJ1-5
D: TRBD1
V: TRBV2
size: -
length: 14
CDR3: CASSGQGKNQPQHF
DNA: TGTGCCAGCAGCGGACAGGGGAAAAATCAGCCCCAGCATTTT

J: TRBJ1-2
D: TRBD1
V: TRBV4-1
size: once
length: 15
CDR3: CASSPGTGGVYGYTF
DNA: TGCGCCAGCAGCCCTGGGACAGGGGGCGTCTATGGCTACACCTTC

J: TRBJ2-3
D: -
V: TRBV18
size: -
length: 14
CDR3: CASSERFRTDTQYF
DNA: TGTGCCAGCTCAGAGCGGTTTCGCACAGATACGCAGTATTTT

J: TRBJ2-7
D: -
V: TRBV9
size: -
length: 17
CDR3: CASSVDPAQAGTYEQYF
DNA: TGTGCCAGCAGCGTAGACCCGGCCCAGGCCGGAACCTACGAGCAGTACTTC

J: TRBJ2-7
D: -
V: TRBV6-6
size: -
length: 11
CDR3: CASDGGVEQYF
DNA: TGTGCCAGCGACGGGGGAGTCGAGCAGTACTTC

J: TRBJ1-2
D: TRBD1
V: TRBV7-2
size: -
length: 14
CDR3: CASSLGTGGYGYTF
DNA: TGTGCCAGCAGCTTGGGGACAGGGGGCTATGGCTACACCTTC

J: TRBJ2-7
D: -
V: TRBV7-2
size: -
length: 14
CDR3: CASSLGHSSYEQYF
DNA: TGTGCCAGCAGCTTGGGACACAGCTCCTACGAGCAGTACTTC

J: TRBJ2-3
D: -
V: TRBV2
size: -
length: 16
CDR3: CASSEAVVTSHDTQYF
DNA: TGTGCCAGCAGTGAAGCTGTAGTAACTAGCCATGATACGCAGTATTTT

J: TRBJ1-4
D: -
V: TRBV18
size: once
length: 14
CDR3: CASSPRGFGEKLFF
DNA: TGTGCCAGCTCACCACGAGGTTTCGGTGAAAAACTGTTTTTT

J: TRBJ1-1
D: TRBD1
V: TRBV4-1
size: -
length: 14
CDR3: CASSPRQGQTEAFF
DNA: TGCGCCAGCAGCCCTAGACAGGGGCAAACTGAAGCTTTCTTT

J: TRBJ1-1
D: -
V: TRBV5-1
size: -
length: 14
CDR3: CASRPGALNTEAFF
DNA: TGCGCCAGCAGACCAGGGGCCCTGAACACTGAAGCTTTCTTT

J: TRBJ2-7
D: -
V: TRBV6-5
size: -
length: 11
CDR3: CATDYIDSQYF
DNA: TGTGCCACCGACTATATAGATTCGCAGTACTTC

J: TRBJ1-1
D: -
V: TRBV6-1
size: -
length: 13
CDR3: CASSETGDTEAFF
DNA: TGTGCCAGCAGTGAAACAGGAGACACTGAAGCTTTCTTT

J: TRBJ1-2
D: -
V: TRBV9
size: -
length: 17
CDR3: CASSVGGSGGSVHGYTF
DNA: TGTGCCAGCAGCGTAGGGGGGAGTGGAGGGAGCGTCCATGGCTACACCTTC

J: TRBJ1-1
D: TRBD1
V: TRBV7-2
size: once
length: 16
CDR3: CASSHGTGIMNTEAFF
DNA: TGTGCCAGCAGCCACGGGACAGGGATCATGAACACTGAAGCTTTCTTT

J: TRBJ2-5
D: -
V: TRBV15
size: -
length: 15
CDR3: CATSRSPSGVETQYF
DNA: TGTGCCACCAGCAGAAGCCCCAGCGGAGTCGAGACCCAGTACTTC

J: TRBJ2-3
D: TRBD2
V: TRBV9
size: -
length: 15
CDR3: CASSVGGGSTDTQYF
DNA: TGTGCCAGCAGCGTAGGGGGGGGAAGCACAGATACGCAGTATTTT

J: TRBJ2-7
D: TRBD2
V: TRBV18
size: -
length: 15
CDR3: CASSPPSGGAYEQYF
DNA: TGTGCCAGCTCACCACCTAGCGGGGGGGCCTACGAGCAGTACTTC

J: TRBJ1-5
D: TRBD1
V: TRBV7-8
size: -
length: 16
CDR3: CASSLRDRGPNQPQHF
DNA: TGTGCCAGCAGCCTCCGGGACAGGGGTCCCAATCAGCCCCAGCATTTT